The entry that follows covers one TCR beta chain sequence. The data were obtained in a study of blood T cell repertoires in COVID-19. Libraries were prepared by immunoSEQ multiplex PCR; TCRdb keeps only in-frame clonotypes and omits some of them. The data hold 88,000 or so clones, with roughly 90% observed a single time. The germline V and J ends were trimmed by 6 bases and 3 bases, with 14 bases remaining between them. There are 14 residues in the CDR3. Germline CDR1 and CDR2: KGHSH and LQKENI. The sequencing sample was made of peripheral blood. The TCR was taken from a man aged 50 or older with acute or convalescent COVID-19. The chain joins TRBV18 to TRBJ2-5; tentative D call: TRBD2 (5 bases). The CDR3 region has the DNA TGTGCCAGCTCCCCCTCGGGGTCAAAAGAGACCCAGTACTTC. This encodes CASSPSGSKETQYF.